What follows are 27 T cell receptor beta chains derived from one specimen sequenced in a study of blood T cells in healthy people across ages. The second PCR ran roughly 6 to 11 cycles with a sample-barcoded 5' primer and J-beta primers. MiXCR, applied by TCRdb to the 5' RACE reads, yields one record per CDR3 protein. The sample holds roughly 1,000,000 distinct CDR3 sequences, under 30% seen once. These data were likewise used in another study, on T cells of mothers and their children.

Sequenced sample: blood. Every receptor here comes from a girl aged 2 to 9 in good health.

The chain has TRBV6-5 and TRBJ1-1, with unresolved D. This CDR3 has 16 amino acids. Germline-derived CDR1 and CDR2 are MNHEY and SVGAGI. V was pared by 8 bases and J by 3 bases, with 22 bases between. The CDR3 DNA reads TGTGCCAGCGCCACGTTATTAGACATGTTCGACACTGAAGCTTTCTTT. The encoded protein is CASATLLDMFDTEAFF.

This clonotype was detected a few times. The chain employs TRBV4-1 and TRBJ2-5; D is perhaps TRBD1 (6 bases). This CDR3 contains 12 residues. Trimming removed 2 bases from V and 11 bases from J, with 12 bases in between. Germline values: CDR1 MGHRA, CDR2 YSYEKL. The CDR3 loop reads CASSQIRQEQYF. The CDR3 DNA reads TGCGCCAGCAGCCAAATTCGACAGGAGCAGTACTTC.

This sequence joins TRBV10-3 and TRBJ2-3, with a possible D match to TRBD2 (5 bases). The CDR3 consists of 14 residues. Germline values: CDR1 ENHRY, CDR2 SYGVKD. The V gene lost 2 bases and the J gene lost 6 bases, with 12 bases spanning the gap. CDR3 DNA: TGTGCCATCAGTGAGCATGGAGGCCCGGATACGCAGTATTTT. As protein: CAISEHGGPDTQYF.

This clonotype was counted between two and nine times. The conserved closing phenylalanine or tryptophan is absent in this CDR3, likely reflecting a read error. No DNA is shown, since the ends of the CDR3 on it are uncertain; the CDR3 is the one TCRdb lists. J is TRBJ1-4 and V is TRBV12-3 or TRBV12-4; TRBD1 is taken as the D call from the table, unchecked against the DNA. With termini counted, the CDR3 has 12 amino acids. The CDR3 here is CASSSLDRVQFI.

This chain joins TRBV20-1 and TRBJ1-1; weak D call: TRBD1 (5 bases). This CDR3 spans 16 amino acids. The V gene lost 2 bases and the J gene lost 7 bases, with 23 bases spanning the gap. Germline assignment: CDR1 DFQATT and CDR2 SNEGSKA (reference sequence). The DNA of the CDR3 is TGCAGTGCTAGACCCTTTAAATTTGGGGCCGACCATGAAGCTTTCTTT. Protein product: CSARPFKFGADHEAFF.

This chain joins TRBV7-2 and TRBJ2-5; tentatively, D is TRBD1 (5 bases). Germline assignment: CDR1 SGHTA and CDR2 FQGNSA. Deletions cut 6 bases from V and 0 bases from J, with 11 bases between. The CDR3 is made up of 14 amino acids. CDR3 nucleotide sequence: TGTGCCAGCAGTTGGACAAGAAACCAAGAGACCCAGTACTTC. Protein sequence: CASSWTRNQETQYF.

CDR3 DNA sequence: TGTGCCAGCAGTTTCCCCAGTCTTGGAGGGATTGACACCGGGGAGCTGTTTTTT. This sequence encodes CASSFPSLGGIDTGELFF. The rearrangement uses TRBV28 and TRBJ2-2; maybe TRBD2 (6 bases). Trimming left V 3 bases short and J 3 bases short, with 20 bases between. CDR3 size: 18 residues. Germline assignment: CDR1 MDHEN and CDR2 SYDVKM.

The chain couples TRBV7-2 to TRBJ1-3; D perhaps matches TRBD1 (5 bases). V was cut by 4 bases and J by 4 bases, with 11 bases left in between. The CDR3 loop spans 14 amino acids. Germline V gene data show CDR1 as SGHTA and CDR2 as FQGNSA. As DNA, the CDR3 is TGTGCCAGCAGCTGGGCAAGGACAGGAAACACCATATATTTT. Protein sequence: CASSWARTGNTIYF.

This clonotype was detected only a few times. The CDR3 is CASSLEGAGLNTEAFF. CDR3 DNA sequence: TGTGCCAGCAGCTTAGAGGGGGCAGGGCTGAACACTGAAGCTTTCTTT. The chain joins TRBV7-8 to TRBJ1-1; 7 bases map to TRBD1. The ends lost 1 base at V and 0 bases at J; junction bases unmatched: 5. The CDR3 is made up of 16 amino acids. Germline loops: CDR1 SGHVS, CDR2 FQNEAQ.

The sample holds a few counts of this clonotype. V usage is TRBV24-1 and J usage is TRBJ2-2; 7 nucleotides match TRBD1. Germline-derived CDR1 and CDR2 are KGHDR and SFDVKD. The CDR3 has 16 residues. J was trimmed by 1 base and V by 8 bases; bases with no gene match: 9. The CDR3 DNA sequence: TGTGCCACCAACCCTGGGGACAGAAAGAACACCGGGGAGCTGTTTTTT. This sequence encodes CATNPGDRKNTGELFF.

V gene TRBV7-9 combines with J gene TRBJ2-1, with D tentatively TRBD1 (6 bases). This CDR3 has 12 residues. Germline CDR1 and CDR2: SEHNR and FQNEAQ (reference sequence). V was pared by 4 bases and J by 7 bases, with 8 bases between. The CDR3 reads CASSWTVNEQFF. The CDR3 region has the DNA TGTGCCAGCAGCTGGACAGTTAATGAGCAGTTCTTC.

In this sample, this clonotype turned up a few times. The chain is built from TRBV6-1 and TRBJ1-4; the match to TRBD1 covers 10 bases. Looked up from germline, CDR1 is MNHNS and CDR2 is SASEGT. Trimming took 6 bases from V and 8 from J; bases not matched to a gene: 9. CDR3 length: 15 residues. The CDR3 region is CASSASGTGEEKLFF. CDR3 sequence (DNA): TGTGCCAGCAGCGCTAGCGGGACAGGGGAGGAAAAACTGTTTTTT.

The V call is TRBV7-8, the J call TRBJ1-1; D is uncertain. The CDR3 consists of 17 residues. Germline assignment: CDR1 SGHVS and CDR2 FQNEAQ. With 2 bases removed from V and 0 bases from J, the gap between germline ends came to 16 bases. The chain's CDR3 is CASSLWSRVGLNTEAFF. As DNA, the CDR3 is TGTGCCAGCAGCTTATGGTCTAGGGTAGGCCTGAACACTGAAGCTTTCTTT.

This clonotype came up a few times. V usage is TRBV7-9 and J usage is TRBJ2-2; 9 bases match TRBD1. V lost 5 bases, J lost 0 bases, and 7 bases stayed unmatched. Germline lookup yields CDR1 SEHNR and CDR2 FQNEAQ (reference sequence). The CDR3 runs 17 residues. CDR3: CASSPTGTGSNTGELFF. The CDR3, as DNA: TGTGCCAGCAGCCCAACCGGGACAGGGTCGAACACCGGGGAGCTGTTTTTT.

This clonotype was counted between two and nine times. CDR3 in amino acids: CASSLADRTEAFF. The CDR3 nucleotides read TGCGCCAGCAGCTTGGCCGATCGGACTGAAGCTTTCTTT. The rearrangement links TRBV5-1 to TRBJ1-1, with unresolved D. Germline V CDR1 and CDR2: SGHRS, YFSETQ. Trimming cost V 0 bases and J 5 bases, with 8 bases left between them. The CDR3 covers 13 residues. The whole variable domain, filled in from reference TRBV5-1 and TRBJ1-1, reads KAGVTQTPRYLIKTRGQQVTLSCSPISGHRSVSWYQQTPGQGLQFLFEYFSETQRNKGNFPGRFSGRQFSNSRSEMNVSTLELGDSALYLCASSLADRTEAFFGQGTRLTVV.

The chain couples TRBV7-8 to TRBJ2-7, with D tentatively TRBD2 (6 bases). The CDR3 is made up of 14 amino acids. The germline V gene has CDR1 SGHVS and CDR2 FQNEAQ. Trimming took 0 bases from V and 5 from J, leaving 11 bases between them. The CDR3 reads CASSLAEGRNEQYF. The CDR3 nucleotides are TGTGCCAGCAGCTTAGCGGAGGGAAGAAACGAGCAGTACTTC. Full variable domain (remainder filled in from reference TRBV7-8 and TRBJ2-7): GAGVSQSPRYKVAKRGQDVALRCDPISGHVSLFWYQQALGQGPEFLTYFQNEAQLDKSGLPSDRFFAERPEGSVSTLKIQRTQQEDSAVYLCASSLAEGRNEQYFGPGTRLTVT.

This clonotype was found a few times. The rearrangement uses TRBV3-1 and TRBJ1-4; perhaps TRBD1 as D (5 bases). CDR3 length: 21 residues. Germline V CDR1 and CDR2: LGHDT, YNNKEL (reference sequence). The V end lost 0 bases, the J end lost 12 bases, and 35 bases lay between the germline ends. The CDR3 region has the DNA TGTGCCAGCAGCCAAGAATCTCCGGGACCCGAACTGGCGGGATTGGGGAACCAACTGTTTTTT. It yields the protein CASSQESPGPELAGLGNQLFF.

The V call is TRBV27, the J call TRBJ2-7, with TRBD2 matching over 7 bases. The germline CDR1 and CDR2 sequences are MNHEY and SMNVEV (reference sequence). V was clipped by 6 bases and J by 3 bases; unmatched bases: 5. The CDR3 has 13 residues. CDR3 sequence: CASRQTSDYEQYF. CDR3 nucleotides: TGTGCCAGCAGACAAACTAGCGACTACGAGCAGTACTTC.

This clonotype has only a few counts. The V call is TRBV7-6, the J call TRBJ2-2; 7 positions agree with TRBD2. The CDR3 is 17 residues long. Germline values: CDR1 SGHVS, CDR2 FNYEAQ. Losses at the gene ends were 0 bases for V and 5 bases for J; bases not matched to a gene: 9. CDR3 bases: TGTGCCAGCAGCTTAGCCCTTTGGGGGGGAAAGACCGGGGAGCTGTTTTTT. Amino acid sequence: CASSLALWGGKTGELFF.

The genes are TRBV20-1 and TRBJ1-1, with 8 bases fitting TRBD1. Germline CDR1 DFQATT, CDR2 SNEGSKA (reference sequence). The CDR3 is 15 residues long. V shed 0 bases, J shed 7 bases, and the junction held 10 bases outside the gene matches. The CDR3 coding sequence is TGCAGTGCTAGAGAGTTTGCCCGACAGGGGCTTGAAGCTTTCTTT. Its protein product is CSAREFARQGLEAFF.

This clonotype came up a few times. The final CDR3 position lacks the conserved phenylalanine or tryptophan, pointing to a likely read error. The V call is TRBV7-3, the J call TRBJ2-2; D remains ambiguous. The CDR3 runs to 14 residues. Germline V gene data show CDR1 as SGHTA and CDR2 as FQGTGA. The CDR3 loop reads CASSLMANSGELFL. DNA of the CDR3: TGTGCCAGCAGCTTAATGGCGAACTCCGGGGAGCTGTTTCTT.

V is TRBV20-1 and J is TRBJ1-1; D may be TRBD1 (6 bases). Germline V gene sequence: CDR1 DFQATT, CDR2 SNEGSKA (reference sequence). V was shortened by 6 bases and J by 0 bases, with 14 bases between the two germline ends. The CDR3 runs 14 residues. CDR3 nucleotide sequence: TGCAGTGCGTCACAGGGATATATGAACACTGAAGCTTTCTTT. Encoded protein: CSASQGYMNTEAFF.

This clonotype was seen more than once but under ten times. This rearrangement joins TRBV4-1 to TRBJ2-7, with TRBD2 matching 9 bases. The germline V gene encodes CDR1 MGHRA and CDR2 YSYEKL. V lost 0 bases, J lost 3 bases, and 9 bases stayed unmatched. The CDR3 has 17 amino acids. CDR3 sequence: CASSQEFTGTSSYEQYF. DNA for the CDR3: TGCGCCAGCAGCCAAGAATTTACCGGGACTAGCAGCTACGAGCAGTACTTC.

The table lists this clonotype with a few counts. V is TRBV3-1 and J is TRBJ1-1, with D tentatively TRBD1 (6 bases). The V gene's germline CDR1 is LGHDT and CDR2 YNNKEL (reference sequence). Trimming stripped 2 bases from V and 2 bases from J, with 15 bases between. The CDR3 runs 16 residues. The CDR3 spells CASSQRGGSVNTEAFF. The CDR3 DNA is TGTGCCAGCAGCCAACGAGGGGGGTCCGTAAACACTGAAGCTTTCTTT.

The rearrangement links TRBV6-5 to TRBJ2-1; the match to TRBD1 covers 8 bases. The CDR3 loop spans 15 amino acids. Germline V gene sequence: CDR1 MNHEY, CDR2 SVGAGI. The V segment lost 6 bases and the J segment 7 bases; nucleotides outside the gene matches: 11. The CDR3 bases are TGTGCCAGCAGAATGGGGGTGGGACAGGTTAATGAGCAGTTCTTC. Amino acids: CASRMGVGQVNEQFF.

There are a few counts of this clonotype. The chain links TRBV20-1 to TRBJ2-5; TRBD2 matches 9 bases. The tail of the sequence fits TRBJ2-7 better, so the J call may be wrong. Per germline, CDR1 DFQATT and CDR2 SNEGSKA (reference sequence). The CDR3 is 15 amino acids. The CDR3 sequence is CSAREEAGGLYEQYF. CDR3 in DNA: TGCAGTGCTAGAGAAGAAGCGGGGGGATTGTACGAGCAGTACTTC.

This clonotype was counted between two and nine times. The chain recombines TRBV20-1 with TRBJ2-5, with 8 nucleotides matching TRBD1. The CDR3 length is 15 residues. CDR1 and CDR2 (germline): DFQATT, SNEGSKA (reference sequence). Germline trimming cut 4 bases from V and 5 bases from J; bases unmatched to any gene: 12. The CDR3 DNA reads TGCAGTGCTAACCACGGACAGGGAGAAGAGGAGACCCAGTACTTC. Protein sequence: CSANHGQGEEETQYF.